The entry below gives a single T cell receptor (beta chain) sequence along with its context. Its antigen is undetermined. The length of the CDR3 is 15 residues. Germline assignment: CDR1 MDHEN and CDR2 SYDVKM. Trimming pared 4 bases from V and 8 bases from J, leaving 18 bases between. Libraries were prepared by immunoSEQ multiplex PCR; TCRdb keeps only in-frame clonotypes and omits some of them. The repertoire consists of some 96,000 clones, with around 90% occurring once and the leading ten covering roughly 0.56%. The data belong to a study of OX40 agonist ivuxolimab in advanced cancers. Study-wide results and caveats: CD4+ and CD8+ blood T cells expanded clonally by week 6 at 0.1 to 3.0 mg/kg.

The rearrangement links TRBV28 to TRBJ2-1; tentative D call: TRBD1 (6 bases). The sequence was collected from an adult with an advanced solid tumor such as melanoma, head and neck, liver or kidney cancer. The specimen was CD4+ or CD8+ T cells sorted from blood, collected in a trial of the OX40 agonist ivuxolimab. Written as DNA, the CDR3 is TGTGCCAGCAGTTCTACAGGGAGAGGTTCCCATGAGCAGTTCTTC. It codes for CASSSTGRGSHEQFF. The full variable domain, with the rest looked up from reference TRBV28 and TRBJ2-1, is DVKVTQSSRYLVKRTGEKVFLECVQDMDHENMFWYRQDPGLGLRLIYFSYDVKMKEKGDIPEGYSVSREKKERFSLILESASTNQTSMYLCASSSTGRGSHEQFFGPGTRLTVL.